The clone carrying this T cell receptor (beta chain) was picked up many times. The antigen is not known. The sample is drawn from a study of Graves' ophthalmopathy and Graves' hyperthyroidism. Findings of the study overall: Most expanded thyroid clonotypes above 0.001 frequency also appeared in blood.

The germline V gene has CDR1 WSHSY and CDR2 SAAADI. The CDR3 covers 15 residues. Trimming removed 2 bases from V and 3 bases from J, with 10 bases in between. The authors amplified TCR beta CDR3 regions from RNA transcripts. HTBI primers were used in a first-round RT-PCR, which preceded a second-round multiplex PCR. One entry per CDR3 protein results from TCRdb running MiXCR on the multiplex PCR reads. The sample has about 740,000 distinct CDR3 sequences, 35% to 50% seen once. Sequenced input: peripheral blood. The receptor was derived from an adult man with Graves' ophthalmopathy. The V call is TRBV10-2, the J call TRBJ1-4; D is perhaps TRBD1 (5 bases). CDR3 residues: CASSERQGPNEKLFF. The CDR3 region has the DNA TGCGCCAGCAGTGAGAGGCAGGGTCCTAATGAAAAACTGTTTTTT.